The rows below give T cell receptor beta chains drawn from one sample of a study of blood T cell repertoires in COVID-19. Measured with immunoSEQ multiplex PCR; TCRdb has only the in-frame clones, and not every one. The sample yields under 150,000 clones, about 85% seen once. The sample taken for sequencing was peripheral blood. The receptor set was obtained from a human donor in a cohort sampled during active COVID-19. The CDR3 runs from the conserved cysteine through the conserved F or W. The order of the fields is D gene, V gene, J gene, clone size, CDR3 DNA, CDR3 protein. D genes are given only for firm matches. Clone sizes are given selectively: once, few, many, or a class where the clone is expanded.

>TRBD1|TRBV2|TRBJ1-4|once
TGTGCCAGCAGGGGGGACAGGCAGGGTCTTAATGAAAAACTGTTTTTT
CASRGDRQGLNEKLFF
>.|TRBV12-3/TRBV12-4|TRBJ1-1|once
TGTGCCAGCAGTTTGGGGCAGAACACTGAAGCTTTCTTT
CASSLGQNTEAFF
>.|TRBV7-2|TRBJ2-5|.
TGTGCCAGCAGCTTAGTGCTTGCGGAGACCCAGTACTTC
CASSLVLAETQYF
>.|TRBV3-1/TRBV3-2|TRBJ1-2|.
TGTGCCAGCAGCCCCGGGACACGATCTAACTATGGCTACACCTTC
CASSPGTRSNYGYTF
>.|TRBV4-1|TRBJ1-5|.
TGCGCCAGCAGCCAAGTTAGCCAGGGTGCTCATCAGCCCCAGCATTTT
CASSQVSQGAHQPQHF
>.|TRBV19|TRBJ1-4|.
TGTGCCAGTACCCCATTTGCGGCAGTAAATGAAAAACTGTTTTTT
CASTPFAAVNEKLFF
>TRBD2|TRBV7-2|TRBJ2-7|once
TGTGCCAGCAGCCGGGTCCCGGGGGGGGCCGGCGAGCAGTACTTC
CASSRVPGGAGEQYF
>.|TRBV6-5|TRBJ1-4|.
TGTGCCAGCAGTTACTCCGCAACTAATGAAAAACTGTTTTTT
CASSYSATNEKLFF
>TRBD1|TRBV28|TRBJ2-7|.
TGTGCCAGCAGGAAACAGGGGGCACGCTACGAGCAGTACTTC
CASRKQGARYEQYF
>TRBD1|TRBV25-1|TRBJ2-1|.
TGTGCCAGCAGGGACAGGGTAACCAATGAGCAGTTCTTC
CASRDRVTNEQFF
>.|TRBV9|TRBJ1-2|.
TGTGCCAGCAGCGTAAGGGACTCCCTTTGGGACTATGGCTACACCTTC
CASSVRDSLWDYGYTF
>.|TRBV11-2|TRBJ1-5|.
TGTGCCAGCAGCTTAGGGGCAGCCAATCAGCCCCAGCATTTT
CASSLGAANQPQHF
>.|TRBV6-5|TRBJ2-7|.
TGTGCCAGCGGCTCAGGGCAGGGGTTGGGTGGAGAGCAGTACTTC
CASGSGQGLGGEQYF
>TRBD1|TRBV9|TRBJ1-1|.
TGTGCCAGCAGCGTAGATCCGTTGGGGACAGGGCAAGAAGCTTTCTTT
CASSVDPLGTGQEAFF
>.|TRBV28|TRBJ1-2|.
TGTGCCAGCAGTCTCCAGGGCCGGGGCTACACCTTC
CASSLQGRGYTF
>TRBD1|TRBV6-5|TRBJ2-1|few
TGTGCCAGCAGTTCGCCGGGACAGGGTTACAATGAGCAGTTCTTC
CASSSPGQGYNEQFF
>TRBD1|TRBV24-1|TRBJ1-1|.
TGTGCCACCAGTGAGGGGGACAGGGGCTCGAAGGCTTTCTTT
CATSEGDRGSKAFF
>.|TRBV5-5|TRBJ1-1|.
TGTGCCAGCAGCTTGGTTCTAAGAATGAACACTGAAGCTTTCTTT
CASSLVLRMNTEAFF
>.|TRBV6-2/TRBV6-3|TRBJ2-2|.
TGTGCCAGCAGTTACTCTCCTAACACCGGGGAGCTGTTTTTT
CASSYSPNTGELFF
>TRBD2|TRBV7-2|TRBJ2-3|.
TGTGCCAGCAGCCCACCCCCCAGACTAGCGGGGGGTACAGATACGCAGTATTTT
CASSPPPRLAGGTDTQYF
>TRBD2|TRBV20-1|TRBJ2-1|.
TGCCCGGGGGGGGATGAGCAGTTCTTC
CPGGDEQFF
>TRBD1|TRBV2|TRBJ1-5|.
TGTGCCAGCAGTGGACAGGGGGGGCCGATCGGTGAGCCCCAGCATTTT
CASSGQGGPIGEPQHF
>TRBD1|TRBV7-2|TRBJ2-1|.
TGTGCCAGCAGCTCCGGGACAGGGCATACCTACAATGAGCAGTTCTTC
CASSSGTGHTYNEQFF
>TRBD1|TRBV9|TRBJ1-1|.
TGTGCCAGCAGCCCAGGGGGACTTAACACTGAAGCTTTCTTT
CASSPGGLNTEAFF
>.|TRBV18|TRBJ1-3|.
TGTGCCAGCTCACCAACAGCAAACTCTGGAAACACCATATATTTT
CASSPTANSGNTIYF
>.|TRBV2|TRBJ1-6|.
TGTGCCAGCAGTGACGGGGGGGGACCCCTCCACTTT
CASSDGGGPLHF
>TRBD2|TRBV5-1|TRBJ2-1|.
TGCGCCAGCAGCTTGAGTCCCCCTACTAGCGGGGGATACAATGAGCAGTTCTTC
CASSLSPPTSGGYNEQFF
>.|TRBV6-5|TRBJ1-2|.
TGTGCCAGCAGTTCGGGAAACCGGGTTAACTATGGCTACACCTTC
CASSSGNRVNYGYTF
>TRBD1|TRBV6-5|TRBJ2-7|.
TGTGCCAGCAGACCCATAGGGGACAGGGGGTACGAGCAGTACTTC
CASRPIGDRGYEQYF
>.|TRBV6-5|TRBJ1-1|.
TGTGCCAGCAGTTACACCAGGGAATTCTTTACTGAAGCTTTCTTT
CASSYTREFFTEAFF
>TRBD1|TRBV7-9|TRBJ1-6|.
TGTGCCAGCAGCCCGAGGACAGGGGGTTATTCACCCCTCCACTTT
CASSPRTGGYSPLHF
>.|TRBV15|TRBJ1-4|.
TGTGCCACCAGCAGACTTAATGAAAAACTGTTTTTT
CATSRLNEKLFF
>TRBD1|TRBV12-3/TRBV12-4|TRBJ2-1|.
TGTGCCAGCAGACCTTCGGACAGGGAAAGACAGTTCTTC
CASRPSDRERQFF
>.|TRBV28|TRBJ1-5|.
TGTGCCAGCAAAGTACAGGGTCAGCCCCAGCATTTT
CASKVQGQPQHF
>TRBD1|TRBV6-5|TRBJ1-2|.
TGTGCCAGCAGTAGGACAGGAGGCTATGGCTACACCTTC
CASSRTGGYGYTF
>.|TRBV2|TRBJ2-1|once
TGTGCCAGCAGTGGGCCCGAGCAGTTCTTC
CASSGPEQFF
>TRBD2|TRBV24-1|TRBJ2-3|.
TGTGCCACCAGTGATCTCCGACTAGCGGGGGGGCCAGATACGCAGTATTTT
CATSDLRLAGGPDTQYF
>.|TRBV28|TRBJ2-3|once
TGTGCCAGCAGTGGCGCAGGACAGAGCACAGATACGCAGTATTTT
CASSGAGQSTDTQYF
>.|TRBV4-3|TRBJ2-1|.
TGCGCCAGCAGCCAAGACGCGGGGTCACTGTGGTACAATGAGCAGTTCTTC
CASSQDAGSLWYNEQFF
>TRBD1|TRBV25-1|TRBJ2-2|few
TGTGCCAGCAGGCAGCAGGGGGCCCCCGGGGAGCTGTTTTTT
CASRQQGAPGELFF
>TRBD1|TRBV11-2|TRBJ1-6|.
TGTGCCAGCAGTCTTCTCGGGACAGGGCGGAATTCACCCCTCCACTTT
CASSLLGTGRNSPLHF
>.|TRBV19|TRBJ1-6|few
TGTGCCAGTACCAGGACACCCTTGGCTTCACCCCTCCACTTT
CASTRTPLASPLHF
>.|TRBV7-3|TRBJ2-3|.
TGTGCCAGCAGTCGCCAGCGGCATACGCAGTATTTT
CASSRQRHTQYF
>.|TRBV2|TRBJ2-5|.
TGTGCCAGCAGTGACCGGACAGGAGGGGAGACCCAGTACTTC
CASSDRTGGETQYF
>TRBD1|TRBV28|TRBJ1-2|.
TGTGCCATCTCCCTGACAGGGGTTAACTATGGCTACACCTTC
CAISLTGVNYGYTF
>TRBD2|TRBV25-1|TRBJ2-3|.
TGTGCCAGCAGGACTAGCGGGGGGAGATATACGCAGTATTTT
CASRTSGGRYTQYF
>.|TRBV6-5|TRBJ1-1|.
TGTGCCAGCAGTTACAAACCGGGAGGGTTAAACACTGAAGCTTTCTTT
CASSYKPGGLNTEAFF
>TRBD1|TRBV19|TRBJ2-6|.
TGTGCCAGTAGTATACCGGGACAGGTGCGCTCTGGGGCCAACGTCCTGACTTTC
CASSIPGQVRSGANVLTF
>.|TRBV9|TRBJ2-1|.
TGTGCCAGCAGCGTAGTTGGGGGGACCTACAATGAGCAGTTCTTC
CASSVVGGTYNEQFF
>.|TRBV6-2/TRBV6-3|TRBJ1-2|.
TGTGCCAGCAGTTACAGGGGAGGCTATGGCTACACCTTC
CASSYRGGYGYTF
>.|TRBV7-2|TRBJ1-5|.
TGTGCCAGCAGCCCTTATAATCAGCCCCAGCATTTT
CASSPYNQPQHF
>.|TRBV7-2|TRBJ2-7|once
TGTGCCAGCAGCTTAGCGCCTAGGAGGAGCGAGCAGTACTTC
CASSLAPRRSEQYF
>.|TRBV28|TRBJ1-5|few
TGTGCCAGCAGTCCTCCAAACAGGGACCCTCGGAATCAGCCCCAGCATTTT
CASSPPNRDPRNQPQHF
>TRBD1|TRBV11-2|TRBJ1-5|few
TGTGCCAGCAGCTCCGGACAGGGTAGCAATCAGCCCCAGCATTTT
CASSSGQGSNQPQHF
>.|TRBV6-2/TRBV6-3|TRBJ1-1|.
TGTGCCAGCACCCCAGAGTTTAACACTGAAGCTTTCTTT
CASTPEFNTEAFF
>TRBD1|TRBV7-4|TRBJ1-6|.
TGTGCCAGCATCCCTTCTTTCAGGGGGAAGAAGAATTCACCCCTCCACTTT
CASIPSFRGKKNSPLHF
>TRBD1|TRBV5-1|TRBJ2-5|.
TGCGCCAGCAGCGGGACAGGGGGCAGAGAGACCCAGTACTTC
CASSGTGGRETQYF
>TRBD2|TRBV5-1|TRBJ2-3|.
TGCGCCAGCAGCTTGGCCACGGGGGGGCCAACAGATACGCAGTATTTT
CASSLATGGPTDTQYF
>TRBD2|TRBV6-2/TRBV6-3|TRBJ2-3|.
TGTGCCAGCAGTTACATTTTGGGGACTAGCGGGGGGGTGACAGATACGCAGTATTTT
CASSYILGTSGGVTDTQYF